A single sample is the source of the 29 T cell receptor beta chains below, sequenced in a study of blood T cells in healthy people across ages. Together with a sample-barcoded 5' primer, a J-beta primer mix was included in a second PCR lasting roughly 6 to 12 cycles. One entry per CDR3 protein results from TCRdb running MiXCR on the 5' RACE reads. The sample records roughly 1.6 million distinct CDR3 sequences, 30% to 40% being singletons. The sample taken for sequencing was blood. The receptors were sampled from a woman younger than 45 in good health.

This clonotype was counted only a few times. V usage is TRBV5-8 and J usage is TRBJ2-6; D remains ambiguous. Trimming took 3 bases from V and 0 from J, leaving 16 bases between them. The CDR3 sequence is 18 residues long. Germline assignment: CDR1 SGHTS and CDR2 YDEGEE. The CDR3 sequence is CASSSFAGQSSGANVLTF. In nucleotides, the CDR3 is TGTGCCAGCAGCTCGTTCGCAGGTCAAAGCTCTGGGGCCAACGTCCTGACTTTC.

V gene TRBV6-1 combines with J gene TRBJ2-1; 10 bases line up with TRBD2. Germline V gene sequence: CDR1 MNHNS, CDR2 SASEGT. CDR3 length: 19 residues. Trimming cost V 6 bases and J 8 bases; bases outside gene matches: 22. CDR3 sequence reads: CASSRRGAGGPESGDEQFF. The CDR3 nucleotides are TGTGCCAGCAGCCGCCGGGGAGCGGGGGGGCCTGAGTCGGGCGATGAGCAGTTCTTC.

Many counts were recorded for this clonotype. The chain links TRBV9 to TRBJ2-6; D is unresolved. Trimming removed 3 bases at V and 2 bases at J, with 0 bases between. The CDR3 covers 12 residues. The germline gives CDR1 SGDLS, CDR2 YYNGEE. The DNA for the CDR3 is TGTGCCAGCAGCGCTGGGGCCAACGTCCTGACTTTC. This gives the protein CASSAGANVLTF.

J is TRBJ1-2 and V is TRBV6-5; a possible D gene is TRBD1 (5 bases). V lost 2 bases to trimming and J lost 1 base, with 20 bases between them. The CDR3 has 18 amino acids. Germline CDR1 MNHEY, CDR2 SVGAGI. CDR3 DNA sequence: TGTGCCAGCAGTTACGACGCCCTGGGGCAGAAGCTTAACTATGGCTACACCTTC. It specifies CASSYDALGQKLNYGYTF.

DNA of the CDR3: TGTGCCAGCAGTGACTTACCGGGACTACCGAACACCGGGGAGCTGTTTTTT. It encodes CASSDLPGLPNTGELFF. The chain employs TRBV27 and TRBJ2-2; 7 positions agree with TRBD2. Germline trimming cut 5 bases from V and 0 bases from J; bases unmatched to any gene: 9. CDR3 size: 17 residues. CDR1 and CDR2 from the germline V gene are MNHEY and SMNVEV (reference sequence).

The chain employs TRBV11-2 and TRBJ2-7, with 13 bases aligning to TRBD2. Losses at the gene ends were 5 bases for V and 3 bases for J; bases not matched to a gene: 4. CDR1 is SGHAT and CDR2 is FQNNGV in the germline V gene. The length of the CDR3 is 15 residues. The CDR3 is CASSDGLAGVYEQYF. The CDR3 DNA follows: TGTGCCAGCAGCGACGGACTAGCGGGAGTCTACGAGCAGTACTTC. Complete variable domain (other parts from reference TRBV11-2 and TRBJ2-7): EAGVAQSPRYKIIEKRQSVAFWCNPISGHATLYWYQQILGQGPKLLIQFQNNGVVDDSQLPKDRFSAERLKGVDSTLKIQPAKLEDSAVYLCASSDGLAGVYEQYFGPGTRLTVT.

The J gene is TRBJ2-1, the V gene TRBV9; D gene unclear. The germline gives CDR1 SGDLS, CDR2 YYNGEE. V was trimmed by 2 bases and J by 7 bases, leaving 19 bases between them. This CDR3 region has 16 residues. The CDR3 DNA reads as TGTGCCAGCAGCGTGTTTATCGGGCAAGACGGGAATGAGCAGTTCTTC. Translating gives CASSVFIGQDGNEQFF.

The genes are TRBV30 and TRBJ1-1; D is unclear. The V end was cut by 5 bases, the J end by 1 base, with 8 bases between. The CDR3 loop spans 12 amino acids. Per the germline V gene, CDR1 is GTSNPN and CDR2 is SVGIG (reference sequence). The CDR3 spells CAWGFGNTEAFF. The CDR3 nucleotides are TGTGCCTGGGGGTTCGGGAACACTGAAGCTTTCTTT.

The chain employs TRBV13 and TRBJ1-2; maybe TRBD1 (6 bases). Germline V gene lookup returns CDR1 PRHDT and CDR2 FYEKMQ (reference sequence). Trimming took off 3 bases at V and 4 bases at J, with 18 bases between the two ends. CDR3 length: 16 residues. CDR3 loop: CASSFGVGTHTYGYTF. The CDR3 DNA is TGTGCCAGCAGCTTCGGCGTGGGGACACACACCTATGGCTACACCTTC.

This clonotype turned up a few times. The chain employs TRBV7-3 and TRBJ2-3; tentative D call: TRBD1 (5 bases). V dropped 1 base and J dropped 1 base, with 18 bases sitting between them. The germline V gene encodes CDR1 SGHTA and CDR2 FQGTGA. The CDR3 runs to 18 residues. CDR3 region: CASSLISGAGHGTDTQYF. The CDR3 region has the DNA TGTGCCAGCAGCTTAATTAGTGGGGCCGGCCATGGCACAGATACGCAGTATTTT.

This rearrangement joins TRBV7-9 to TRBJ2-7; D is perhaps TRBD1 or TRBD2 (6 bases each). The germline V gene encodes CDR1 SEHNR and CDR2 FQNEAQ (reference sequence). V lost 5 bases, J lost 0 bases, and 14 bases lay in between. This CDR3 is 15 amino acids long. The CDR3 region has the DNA TGTGCCAGCAGCCGCGGAGGGGGTCTCTCCTACGAGCAGTACTTC. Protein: CASSRGGGLSYEQYF.

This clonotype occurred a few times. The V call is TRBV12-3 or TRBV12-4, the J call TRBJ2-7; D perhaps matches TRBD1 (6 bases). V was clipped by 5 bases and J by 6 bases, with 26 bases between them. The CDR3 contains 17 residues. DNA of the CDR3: TGTGCCAGCAGTCCCGGTATTTTGTTACAGGGCCCCGTCGAGCAGTACTTC. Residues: CASSPGILLQGPVEQYF.

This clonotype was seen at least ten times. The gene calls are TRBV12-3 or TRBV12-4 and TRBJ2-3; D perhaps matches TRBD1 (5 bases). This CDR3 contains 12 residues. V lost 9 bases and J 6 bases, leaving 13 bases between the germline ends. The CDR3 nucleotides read TGTGCCAGTGGGGCGCGATGGGATACGCAGTATTTT. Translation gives CASGARWDTQYF.

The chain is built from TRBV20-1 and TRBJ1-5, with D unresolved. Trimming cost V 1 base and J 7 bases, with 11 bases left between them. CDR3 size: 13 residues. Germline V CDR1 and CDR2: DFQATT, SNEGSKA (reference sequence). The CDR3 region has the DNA TGCAGTGCTAGAGTGGGGTACGACCAGCCCCAGCATTTT. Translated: CSARVGYDQPQHF.

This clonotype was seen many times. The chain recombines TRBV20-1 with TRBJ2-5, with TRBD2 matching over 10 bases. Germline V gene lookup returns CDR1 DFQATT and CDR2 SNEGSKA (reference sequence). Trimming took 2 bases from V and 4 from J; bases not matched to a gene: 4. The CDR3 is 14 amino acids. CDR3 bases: TGCAGTGCTAGATCCAGCGGGGGGGCAGAGACCCAGTACTTC. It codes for CSARSSGGAETQYF.

CDR3 bases: TGTGCCAGCAGCTTAAATCCGGGGGGCCTAGATACGCAGTATTTT. This sequence encodes CASSLNPGGLDTQYF. V is TRBV7-3 and J is TRBJ2-3, with a tentative D call TRBD2 (7 bases). CDR1 is SGHTA and CDR2 is FQGTGA in the germline V gene. Trimming removed 1 base at V and 5 bases at J, with 13 bases between. The CDR3 sequence is 15 residues long.

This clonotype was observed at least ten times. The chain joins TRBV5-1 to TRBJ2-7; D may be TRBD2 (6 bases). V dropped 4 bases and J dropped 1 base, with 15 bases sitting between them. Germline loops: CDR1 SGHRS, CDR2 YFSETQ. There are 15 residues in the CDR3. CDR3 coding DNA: TGCGCCAGCAGCGCCCGGGGGACGGCATCCTACGAGCAGTACTTC. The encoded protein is CASSARGTASYEQYF.

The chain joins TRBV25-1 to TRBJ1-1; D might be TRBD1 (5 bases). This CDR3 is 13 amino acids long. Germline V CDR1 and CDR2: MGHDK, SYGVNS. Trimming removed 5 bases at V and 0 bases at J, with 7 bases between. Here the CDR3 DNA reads TGTGCCAGCAGTTGGGACGTGAACACTGAAGCTTTCTTT. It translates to CASSWDVNTEAFF.

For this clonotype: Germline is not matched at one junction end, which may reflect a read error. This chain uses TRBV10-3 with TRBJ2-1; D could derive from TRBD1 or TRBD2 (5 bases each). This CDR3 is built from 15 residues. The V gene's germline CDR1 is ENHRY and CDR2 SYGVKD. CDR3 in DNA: TGCGCCATCAGTGAGCCAGGGTCGGGGCACAATGAGCAGTTCTTC. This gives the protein CAISEPGSGHNEQFF.

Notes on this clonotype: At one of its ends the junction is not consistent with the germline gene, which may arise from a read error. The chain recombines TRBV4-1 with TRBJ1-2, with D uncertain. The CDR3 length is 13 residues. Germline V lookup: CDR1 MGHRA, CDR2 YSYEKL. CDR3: CANSQELVYGYTF. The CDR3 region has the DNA TGCGCCAACAGCCAAGAGCTGGTCTATGGCTACACCTTC.

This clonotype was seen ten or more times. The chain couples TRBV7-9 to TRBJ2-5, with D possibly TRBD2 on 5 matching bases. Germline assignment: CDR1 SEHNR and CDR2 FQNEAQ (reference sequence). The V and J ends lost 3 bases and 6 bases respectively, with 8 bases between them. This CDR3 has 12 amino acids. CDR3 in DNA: TGTGCCAGCAGCTTGGACGGGAAGACCCAGTACTTC. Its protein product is CASSLDGKTQYF. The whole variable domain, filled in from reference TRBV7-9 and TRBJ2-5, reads DTGVSQNPRHKITKRGQNVTFRCDPISEHNRLYWYRQTLGQGPEFLTYFQNEAQLEKSRLLSDRFSAERPKGSFSTLEIQRTEQGDSAMYLCASSLDGKTQYFGPGTRLLVL.

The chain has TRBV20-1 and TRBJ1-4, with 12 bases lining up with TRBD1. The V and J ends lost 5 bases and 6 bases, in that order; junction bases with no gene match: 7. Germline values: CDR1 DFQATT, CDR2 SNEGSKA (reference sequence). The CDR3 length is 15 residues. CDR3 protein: CSAYSGTGGDEKLFF. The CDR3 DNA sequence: TGCAGTGCTTACTCCGGGACAGGGGGCGATGAAAAACTGTTTTTT.

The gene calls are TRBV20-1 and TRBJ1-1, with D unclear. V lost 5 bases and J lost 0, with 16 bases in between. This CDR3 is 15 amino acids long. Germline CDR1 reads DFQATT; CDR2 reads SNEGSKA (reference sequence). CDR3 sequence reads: CSAAKPPRVNTEAFF. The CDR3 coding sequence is TGCAGTGCTGCAAAGCCTCCTCGGGTGAACACTGAAGCTTTCTTT.

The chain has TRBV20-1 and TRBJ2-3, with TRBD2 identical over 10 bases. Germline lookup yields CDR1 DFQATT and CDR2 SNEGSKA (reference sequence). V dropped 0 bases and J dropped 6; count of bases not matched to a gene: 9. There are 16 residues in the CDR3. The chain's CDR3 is CSARETVAGGGDTQYF. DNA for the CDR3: TGCAGTGCTAGAGAAACCGTAGCGGGGGGAGGGGATACGCAGTATTTT.

CDR3 protein: CSAQIGDEKLFF. The CDR3 DNA follows: TGCAGTGCTCAGATTGGAGATGAAAAACTGTTTTTT. The chain couples TRBV20-1 to TRBJ1-4; D is undetermined. Per the germline V gene, CDR1 is DFQATT and CDR2 is SNEGSKA (reference sequence). V was shortened by 5 bases and J by 6 bases, with 10 bases between the two germline ends. The CDR3 sequence is 12 residues long.

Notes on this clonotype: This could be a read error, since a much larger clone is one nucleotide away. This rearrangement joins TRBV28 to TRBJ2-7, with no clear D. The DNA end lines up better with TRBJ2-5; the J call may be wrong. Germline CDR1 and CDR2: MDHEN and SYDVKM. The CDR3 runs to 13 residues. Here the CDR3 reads CANSFGFQETQYF. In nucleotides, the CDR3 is TGTGCCAACAGTTTTGGTTTCCAAGAGACCCAGTACTTC.

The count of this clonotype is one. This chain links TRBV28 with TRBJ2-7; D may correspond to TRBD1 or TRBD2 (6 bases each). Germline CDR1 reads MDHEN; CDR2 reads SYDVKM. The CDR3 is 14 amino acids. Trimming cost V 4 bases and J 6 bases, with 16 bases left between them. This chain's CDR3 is CASSSTGRIGEQYF. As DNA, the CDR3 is TGTGCCAGCAGTTCTACAGGGAGGATCGGCGAGCAGTACTTC. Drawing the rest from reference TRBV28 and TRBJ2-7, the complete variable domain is DVKVTQSSRYLVKRTGEKVFLECVQDMDHENMFWYRQDPGLGLRLIYFSYDVKMKEKGDIPEGYSVSREKKERFSLILESASTNQTSMYLCASSSTGRIGEQYFGPGTRLTVT.

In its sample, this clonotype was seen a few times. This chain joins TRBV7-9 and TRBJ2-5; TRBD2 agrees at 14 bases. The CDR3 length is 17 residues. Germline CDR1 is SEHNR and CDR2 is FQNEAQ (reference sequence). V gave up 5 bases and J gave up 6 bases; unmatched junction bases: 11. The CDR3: CASSDKGTSGRLKTQYF. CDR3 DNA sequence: TGTGCCAGCAGCGACAAGGGGACTAGCGGGAGATTAAAGACCCAGTACTTC.

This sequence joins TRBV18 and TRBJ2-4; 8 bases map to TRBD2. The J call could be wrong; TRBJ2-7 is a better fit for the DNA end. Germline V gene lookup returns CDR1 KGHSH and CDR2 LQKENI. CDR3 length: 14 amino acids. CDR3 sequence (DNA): TGTGCCAGCTCACCAGGACTAGCAATTGGCGAGCAGTACTTC. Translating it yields CASSPGLAIGEQYF.